The text below deals with one T cell receptor beta chain. Its antigen is not known. This entry belongs to a study of T cells in Graves' hyperthyroidism and ophthalmopathy. Across the study: Peripheral blood was obtained at initial diagnosis, preceding any treatment.

Using RNA transcripts as the source, TCR beta CDR3 regions were amplified. HTBI primers drove first-round RT-PCR of the TCR CDR3. TCRdb used MiXCR to reprocess the multiplex PCR reads, holding one entry per CDR3 protein. The repertoire has 600,000 to 850,000 distinct CDR3 sequences, approximately 18% of them found once; the top ten carry over 15%. General study points: The model anticipated ophthalmopathy a median approximately six months pre-onset. In blood, most of the thyroid clonotypes expanded above 0.001 were also present.

Newly diagnosed hyperthyroidism patients aged 18 to 65 years had disease lasting under 2 months. This CDR3 contains 14 residues. After removal of 2 bases from V and 6 bases from J, the junction contained 7 bases not matched to a gene. The germline gives CDR1 SGHDN, CDR2 FVKESK. The sequencing sample was made of blood. The V call is TRBV14, the J call TRBJ2-7; 7 nucleotides align to TRBD2. The source of this sequence is a woman in her forties or fifties with Graves' hyperthyroidism that later progressed to Graves' ophthalmopathy. CDR3 loop: CASSQKRGSGEQYF. The CDR3, as DNA: TGTGCCAGCAGCCAAAAGCGGGGATCAGGCGAGCAGTACTTC.